This T cell receptor (beta chain) derives from a study of early T cells in non-severe SARS-CoV-2 infection. General study points: Missing private and CD4 specificities, VDJdb matching favored anti-spike CD8 responses.

This clonotype has a count of ten or more. Its antigen is currently unknown. The CDR3 carries no conserved terminal phenylalanine or tryptophan, so it likely arises from a read error. TCRdb re-derived calls from the 5' RACE reads in MiXCR, one entry per CDR3 protein. The sample shows 35,000 to 50,000 distinct CDR3 sequences, roughly 6.2% of them seen only once. The sequencing input was whole blood. The clonotype comes from an adult who was a healthcare worker with PCR-confirmed SARS-CoV-2 infection or an uninfected control (not recorded which).

The CDR3 is CASRSPTYNEQFL. The CDR3 coding sequence is TGCGCCAGCAGGTCACCAACCTACAATGAGCAGTTCCTC. The chain recombines TRBV10-2 with TRBJ2-1; D is uncertain. The CDR3 extends over 13 amino acids. Trimming pared 6 bases from V and 2 bases from J, leaving 8 bases between. Germline values: CDR1 WSHSY, CDR2 SAAADI.